Listed below are T cell receptor beta chains from one sample, sequenced in a study of human T cells and chemical hapten exposure. TCRdb ran MiXCR on the RACE reads and lists one entry per CDR3 protein. The repertoire includes approximately 400,000 distinct CDR3 sequences, roughly 5.3% of them detected once, and just over 2.5% sits in the top ten. Sequencing used whole blood, obtained in connection with sensitization to the hapten diphenylcyclopropenone (DPC). Receptor source: a woman aged 45-65 years with alopecia areata. Some clones in this sample may be carry-over from other donors' samples. Both conserved end residues are part of each CDR3. The order of the fields is CDR3 protein, CDR3 DNA, J gene, D gene, V gene, clone size. D genes are given only for firm matches. Size tells how often a clone was seen (once, few, many) or the class of an expanded clone, and some rows leave it out.

CASSYIPGATEAFF | TGTGCCAGCAGCTATATCCCCGGGGCCACTGAAGCTTTCTTT | TRBJ1-1 | - | TRBV7-2 | many
CASSQDGGVEQYF | TGCGCCAGCAGCCAAGATGGGGGGGTCGAGCAGTACTTC | TRBJ2-7 | TRBD2 | TRBV4-1 | few
CASSPILSTDTQYF | TGTGCCAGCAGCCCTATTTTGAGCACAGATACGCAGTATTTT | TRBJ2-3 | - | TRBV12-3/TRBV12-4 | many
CASRTGSNTEAFF | TGTGCCAGCAGGACAGGGTCGAACACTGAAGCTTTCTTT | TRBJ1-1 | TRBD1 | TRBV7-9 | few
CASSLGGGLAKNIQYF | TGTGCCAGCAGCCTGGGCGGGGGCCTAGCCAAAAACATTCAGTACTTC | TRBJ2-4 | - | TRBV7-9 | -
CASSLNQGYEQYF | TGTGCCAGCAGTTTAAATCAGGGGTACGAGCAGTACTTC | TRBJ2-7 | - | TRBV28 | -
CATSVPGTSGRVNEQFF | TGTGCCACCAGTGTACCGGGGACTAGCGGGAGGGTCAATGAGCAGTTCTTC | TRBJ2-1 | TRBD2 | TRBV24-1 | many
CASSSTGGLYEQYF | TGTGCCAGCAGTAGCACGGGAGGGTTATACGAGCAGTACTTC | TRBJ2-7 | TRBD2 | TRBV6-6 | many
CASSPPPQGGEKLFF | TGTGCCAGCAGTCCACCCCCACAGGGGGGTGAAAAACTGTTTTTT | TRBJ1-4 | TRBD1 | TRBV27 | -
CSARALAGGTPDTQYF | TGCAGTGCTAGAGCTCTAGCGGGGGGAACCCCAGATACGCAGTATTTT | TRBJ2-3 | TRBD2 | TRBV20-1 | many
CASSPTGGGSPLHF | TGTGCCAGCAGTCCAACAGGGGGCGGTTCACCCCTCCACTTT | TRBJ1-6 | TRBD1 | TRBV27 | -
CASSYSNRGAKNIQYF | TGTGCCAGCAGTTACTCGAACAGGGGAGCCAAAAACATTCAGTACTTC | TRBJ2-4 | TRBD1 | TRBV6-5 | -
CASSPGSLYNSPLHF | TGTGCCAGCAGCCCAGGGAGCCTATATAATTCACCCCTCCACTTT | TRBJ1-6 | - | TRBV28 | -
CSARSAGIRTNYGYTF | TGCAGTGCTAGATCGGCAGGGATAAGAACTAACTATGGCTACACCTTC | TRBJ1-2 | - | TRBV20-1 | few
CATSDLGGEQYF | TGTGCCACCAGTGATTTGGGGGGCGAGCAGTACTTC | TRBJ2-7 | - | TRBV24-1 | many
CATSDTGLVGHEQFF | TGTGCCACCAGTGATACCGGACTAGTTGGGCATGAGCAGTTCTTC | TRBJ2-1 | TRBD2 | TRBV24-1 | many
CAISEYREGTEAFF | TGTGCCATCAGTGAGTACAGGGAGGGCACTGAAGCTTTCTTT | TRBJ1-1 | - | TRBV10-3 | many
CASSYPGREYNEQFF | TGTGCCAGCAGTTACCCGGGACGGGAGTACAATGAGCAGTTCTTC | TRBJ2-1 | - | TRBV2 | -
CASRQSGDTQYF | TGTGCCAGTAGGCAATCGGGGGATACGCAGTATTTT | TRBJ2-3 | - | TRBV19 | many
CALGEGTLAGELFF | TGTGCCTTGGGGGAAGGGACATTGGCCGGGGAGCTGTTTTTT | TRBJ2-2 | - | TRBV12-3/TRBV12-4 | -
CASSVQVMNSPLHF | TGTGCCAGCAGTGTACAGGTTATGAATTCACCCCTCCACTTT | TRBJ1-6 | - | TRBV6-1 | many
CSASSASVAKNIQYF | TGCAGTGCTAGTTCGGCTAGCGTAGCCAAAAACATTCAGTACTTC | TRBJ2-4 | - | TRBV20-1 | many
CASSLNGPMNTEAFF | TGTGCCAGCAGCTTAAACGGACCCATGAACACTGAAGCTTTCTTT | TRBJ1-1 | - | TRBV7-3 | few
CASSLDRRLEYF | TGTGCCAGCAGCTTGGATCGGAGGCTGGAGTACTTC | TRBJ2-7 | - | TRBV5-6 | -
CASRGPSTIQYF | TGTGCCAGCAGGGGACCGTCCACCATTCAGTACTTC | TRBJ2-4 | - | TRBV6-2/TRBV6-3 | few
CASRYGQGTDTQYF | TGCGCCAGCAGATATGGACAGGGAACAGATACGCAGTATTTT | TRBJ2-3 | TRBD1 | TRBV5-1 | many
CASTGDRSTDTQYF | TGTGCCAGCACGGGGGACAGGAGCACAGATACGCAGTATTTT | TRBJ2-3 | TRBD1 | TRBV2 | many
CASREPGGYGYTF | TGTGCCAGCAGGGAACCTGGAGGCTATGGCTACACCTTC | TRBJ1-2 | - | TRBV6-1 | many
CSAPRDSYNEQFF | TGCAGTGCTCCCCGGGACTCCTACAATGAGCAGTTCTTC | TRBJ2-1 | - | TRBV20-1 | many
CASSQDQGTATNEKLFF | TGTGCCAGCAGCCAAGACCAGGGCACGGCAACTAATGAAAAACTGTTTTTT | TRBJ1-4 | - | TRBV14 | -
CASSPTGTGRTEAFF | TGTGCCAGCAGTCCCACCGGGACAGGGAGAACTGAAGCTTTCTTT | TRBJ1-1 | TRBD1 | TRBV7-9 | -
CASSQDPAGAAKNIQYF | TGCGCCAGCAGCCAAGATCCAGCGGGAGCAGCCAAAAACATTCAGTACTTC | TRBJ2-4 | TRBD2 | TRBV4-3 | -
CASSRTGQETQYF | TGTGCCAGCAGTCGGACAGGCCAAGAGACCCAGTACTTC | TRBJ2-5 | TRBD1 | TRBV12-3/TRBV12-4 | many
CSFTLSGGEKLFF | TGCAGCTTTACGTTAAGCGGGGGTGAAAAACTGTTTTTT | TRBJ1-4 | - | TRBV29-1 | -
CAIMGGSTDTQYF | TGTGCCATCATGGGCGGGAGCACAGATACGCAGTATTTT | TRBJ2-3 | - | TRBV10-3 | few
CASKETGWTEAFF | TGTGCCAGCAAGGAGACAGGGTGGACTGAAGCTTTCTTT | TRBJ1-1 | TRBD1 | TRBV6-5 | few
CASSYGYETPNTEAFF | TGTGCCAGCAGTTATGGGTATGAGACACCGAACACTGAAGCTTTCTTT | TRBJ1-1 | - | TRBV6-5 | few
CIPAGRGTDTQYF | TGCATCCCCGCGGGCAGGGGCACAGATACGCAGTATTTT | TRBJ2-3 | - | TRBV20-1 | many
CASRLTSGEQFF | TGTGCCAGCAGACTCACCTCCGGGGAGCAGTTCTTC | TRBJ2-1 | - | TRBV28 | many
CASSPGTGSGNTIYF | TGTGCCAGCTCACCCGGGACAGGGAGTGGAAACACCATATATTTT | TRBJ1-3 | TRBD1 | TRBV18 | few
CASSEAGRAFDGYTF | TGTGCCAGCAGTGAAGCCGGGAGGGCCTTTGATGGCTACACCTTC | TRBJ1-2 | - | TRBV6-1 | -
CAISFEDRRDQYF | TGTGCCATCAGTTTCGAGGACAGGAGGGACCAGTACTTC | TRBJ2-5 | - | TRBV10-3 | few
CASSQVDGSWSQHF | TGCGCCAGCAGCCAAGTGGACGGTTCTTGGTCCCAGCATTTT | TRBJ1-5 | - | TRBV4-1 | -
CSAGPGSYEQYF | TGCAGTGCTGGGCCCGGATCCTACGAGCAGTACTTC | TRBJ2-7 | - | TRBV20-1 | many
CASSQGTRDEQYF | TGTGCCAGCAGCCAAGGGACTAGGGACGAGCAGTACTTC | TRBJ2-7 | TRBD2 | TRBV3-1 | many
CSATGQGINEQYF | TGCAGCGCGACCGGACAGGGGATAAACGAGCAGTACTTC | TRBJ2-7 | TRBD1 | TRBV29-1 | many
CAITGELGANVLTF | TGTGCCATCACTGGTGAGCTGGGGGCCAACGTCCTGACTTTC | TRBJ2-6 | - | TRBV10-3 | many
CASSQTPLASDEQFF | TGTGCCAGCAGCCAGACCCCCTTAGCCTCGGATGAGCAGTTCTTC | TRBJ2-1 | - | TRBV7-9 | few
CASSYREPNTEAFF | TGTGCCAGCAGCTACAGGGAACCGAACACTGAAGCTTTCTTT | TRBJ1-1 | - | TRBV27 | -
CASSLLGLSNQPQHF | TGTGCCAGCAGTCTACTCGGGCTTAGCAATCAGCCCCAGCATTTT | TRBJ1-5 | - | TRBV5-5 | few
CASTGTPTSTDTQYF | TGTGCCAGCACCGGGACACCAACTAGCACAGATACGCAGTATTTT | TRBJ2-3 | - | TRBV9 | few
CASSGAGSFNEQFF | TGTGCCAGCTCGGGGGCCGGAAGTTTTAATGAGCAGTTCTTC | TRBJ2-1 | - | TRBV12-3/TRBV12-4 | few
CATSDAGTGITGELFF | TGTGCCACCAGTGATGCCGGGACAGGGATCACCGGGGAGCTGTTTTTT | TRBJ2-2 | TRBD1 | TRBV24-1 | -
CASSLQAGDNEQFF | TGCGCCAGCAGCTTGCAAGCGGGAGACAATGAGCAGTTCTTC | TRBJ2-1 | TRBD2 | TRBV5-1 | few
CSVSGVGYGYTF | TGCAGCGTTTCAGGGGTTGGCTATGGCTACACCTTC | TRBJ1-2 | - | TRBV29-1 | many
CASSRDAFYGYTF | TGTGCCAGCAGCCGTGACGCATTCTATGGCTACACCTTC | TRBJ1-2 | - | TRBV6-5 | few
CSARSAAGVGEQFF | TGCAGTGCGAGGTCGGCAGCGGGGGTAGGTGAGCAGTTCTTC | TRBJ2-1 | TRBD2 | TRBV20-1 | many
CASTRLAGAHEQFF | TGTGCCAGCACCCGTCTAGCGGGGGCCCATGAGCAGTTCTTC | TRBJ2-1 | TRBD2 | TRBV3-1 | many
CASSFGQMGEKLFF | TGCGCCAGCAGCTTTGGACAGATGGGTGAAAAACTGTTTTTT | TRBJ1-4 | - | TRBV5-1 | -